These T cell receptor beta chains were read from a single sample in a study of blood T cell repertoires in COVID-19. Repertoires were generated with immunoSEQ multiplex PCR, while TCRdb's copy carries only in-frame clones and drops some. The profile shows fewer than 80,000 clones, roughly 86% of them singletons. Source material: peripheral blood. The receptors come from a man in his 70s with acute or convalescent COVID-19. CDR3s include the opening cysteine and the closing phenylalanine or tryptophan. The D gene is left open where the match is weak. Clone sizes are given selectively: once, few, many, or a class where the clone is expanded.

J	V	D	size	CDR3	DNA
TRBJ2-7	TRBV27	TRBD1	NA	CASSVREKDRGTYEQYF	TGTGCCAGCAGTGTAAGGGAAAAGGACAGGGGTACCTACGAGCAGTACTTC
TRBJ2-1	TRBV7-2	TRBD2	NA	CASSSRGERGYNEQFF	TGTGCCAGCAGCTCACGGGGGGAAAGGGGCTACAATGAGCAGTTCTTC
TRBJ1-3	TRBV5-1	NA	NA	CASTEMAGSSGNTIYF	TGCGCCAGCACCGAAATGGCTGGGAGCTCTGGAAACACCATATATTTT
TRBJ2-2	TRBV7-6	TRBD2	NA	CASSSGLAGANTGELFF	TGTGCCAGCAGCTCGGGACTAGCGGGAGCGAACACCGGGGAGCTGTTTTTT
TRBJ2-7	TRBV29-1	NA	NA	CSVTILQGGRYEQYF	TGCAGCGTGACAATCTTACAGGGAGGGCGATACGAGCAGTACTTC
TRBJ1-5	TRBV7-2	TRBD1	NA	CASSFGTGSNQPQHF	TGTGCCAGCAGCTTCGGGACAGGGAGCAATCAGCCCCAGCATTTT
TRBJ2-7	TRBV6-1	TRBD1	few	CASSDVDRGGSYEQYF	TGTGCCAGCAGTGATGTAGACAGGGGAGGATCCTACGAGCAGTACTTC
TRBJ2-5	TRBV9	TRBD1	once	CASSATGGEETQYF	TGTGCCAGCAGCGCCACAGGGGGTGAAGAGACCCAGTACTTC
TRBJ2-7	TRBV18	TRBD1	NA	CASSPQGQVTYEQYF	TGTGCCAGCTCACCGCAGGGACAGGTCACCTACGAGCAGTACTTC
TRBJ1-2	TRBV6-5	TRBD1	NA	CASSRDSPGYGYTF	TGTGCCAGCAGTCGGGACAGCCCCGGCTATGGCTACACCTTC
TRBJ2-5	TRBV2	NA	NA	CASRAGLQETQYF	TGTGCCAGCAGGGCGGGACTCCAGGAGACCCAGTACTTC
TRBJ2-5	TRBV7-2	TRBD1	few	CASSLSRTGAETQYF	TGTGCCAGCAGCTTATCCAGGACAGGGGCAGAGACCCAGTACTTC
TRBJ1-1	TRBV10-3	TRBD1	NA	CAIRRTGDQNTEAFF	TGTGCCATCAGGCGGACAGGGGACCAGAACACTGAAGCTTTCTTT
TRBJ1-2	TRBV7-9	NA	NA	CASSDDRRNYGYTF	TGTGCCAGCAGCGACGACAGGAGGAACTATGGCTACACCTTC
TRBJ2-3	TRBV28	TRBD1	NA	CASSFHRTGDTQYF	TGTGCCAGCAGTTTCCACCGGACAGGAGATACGCAGTATTTT
TRBJ2-1	TRBV14	NA	NA	CASSHNRVFGDEQFF	TGTGCCAGCAGCCACAACAGGGTTTTTGGAGATGAGCAGTTCTTC